This T cell receptor beta chain comes out of a study of T cells in Graves' hyperthyroidism and ophthalmopathy. After removal of 2 bases from V and 2 bases from J, the junction contained 6 bases not matched to a gene. The CDR3 is made up of 14 amino acids. Germline loops: CDR1 DFQATT, CDR2 SNEGSKA (reference sequence). This clonotype was seen ten or more times. TCR beta CDR3 regions were amplified from RNA transcripts. The primer set for the first-round RT-PCR of the TCR CDR3 was HTBI. TCRdb re-derived calls from the multiplex PCR reads in MiXCR, one entry per CDR3 protein. The repertoire includes hundreds of thousands of distinct CDR3 sequences, 12% to 15% of them detected once, and 10% sits in the top ten.

This TCR was recovered from a young woman with Graves' hyperthyroidism. The sequenced sample consisted of blood. The V gene is TRBV20-1, the J gene TRBJ2-7; 7 bases are a match to TRBD1. The CDR3 here is CSARPWDRPYEQYF. The CDR3 DNA is TGCAGTGCTAGACCGTGGGACAGACCCTACGAGCAGTACTTC.